These 4 T cell receptor beta chains came from one sample sequenced in a study of identical twins. A single record per CDR3 protein comes from TCRdb applying MiXCR to the 5' RACE reads. The sample shows some 1,600,000 distinct CDR3 sequences, 25% to 35% of them seen only once. The sample taken for sequencing was cord blood. Source of these receptors: a newborn girl in good health.

This clonotype was counted between two and nine times. The chain employs TRBV4-2 and TRBJ2-3; D could derive from TRBD1 or TRBD2 (6 bases each). Trimming stripped 4 bases from V and 4 bases from J, with 12 bases between. Looked up from germline, CDR1 is LGHNA and CDR2 is YNFKEQ. The CDR3 covers 14 residues. The CDR3 nucleotides are TGTGCCAGCAGCCGTTACGGGGGCCCAGATACGCAGTATTTT. Amino acid sequence: CASSRYGGPDTQYF.

In regard to this clonotype: The junction differs from germline at one of its ends, possibly a read error. The chain uses TRBV27 and TRBJ2-3, with TRBD2 as a possible D gene (6 bases). Germline-derived CDR1 and CDR2 are MNHEY and SMNVEV (reference sequence). CDR3 size: 15 residues. The CDR3 loop reads CAGSLGDSSTDTQYF. The CDR3 bases are TGTGCCGGCAGTTTGGGGGACTCTAGCACAGATACGCAGTATTTT.

This chain uses TRBV20-1 with TRBJ1-1, with 11 bases that match TRBD1. V was pared by 0 bases and J by 5 bases, with 5 bases of the junction left unmatched. Germline values: CDR1 DFQATT, CDR2 SNEGSKA (reference sequence). The CDR3 runs 15 residues. CDR3 region: CSARDPGQGGTEAFF. The DNA for the CDR3 is TGCAGTGCTAGAGATCCGGGACAGGGGGGAACTGAAGCTTTCTTT.

This clonotype was observed at least ten times. V and J are TRBV14 and TRBJ1-5, with D uncertain. CDR1 is SGHDN and CDR2 is FVKESK in the germline V gene. V was trimmed by 1 base and J by 6 bases, leaving 4 bases between them. CDR3 length: 12 amino acids. For the CDR3, the DNA is TGTGCCAGCAGCCAAGGCTTTCAGCCCCAGCATTTT. This codes for CASSQGFQPQHF.